One and the same sample provided the 17 T cell receptor beta chains below, sequenced in a study of low-dose radiotherapy and immunotherapy resistance in tumors. Priming of first-strand cDNA relied on TRAV- and TRBV-specific primers (covering alpha and beta chains). TCRs were amplified for roughly 22 PCR cycles with a constant-region primer and V-primer adapter. TCRdb re-called the reads with MiXCR, one entry per CDR3 protein. This sample has 7,300 or so distinct CDR3 sequences; over 60% occur once, and the top ten carry roughly 9.3%. These TCRs come from a human donor with advanced metastatic prostate, ovarian, gallbladder or colorectal cancer (not recorded which). This table probably holds off-target reads from a library built for another chain.

This clonotype has a single count. CDR3 sequence reads: CASSLGRGDAYGYTF. CDR3 nucleotides: TGTGCCAGCAGCTTAGGTCGGGGAGATGCCTATGGCTACACCTTC. The gene calls are TRBV7-2 and TRBJ1-2; the D is unclear. The CDR3 runs to 15 residues. V lost 1 base and J lost 4, with 13 bases in between. Germline V gene lookup returns CDR1 SGHTA and CDR2 FQGNSA.

V gene TRBV15 combines with J gene TRBJ2-1; 12 bases match TRBD2. The V gene's germline CDR1 is LNHNV and CDR2 YYDKDF (reference sequence). With V trimmed by 0 bases and J by 1 base, 4 bases remained unmatched. The CDR3 is made up of 18 amino acids. Here the CDR3 reads CATSRDGLAGRSYNEQFF. The CDR3 nucleotides read TGTGCCACCAGCAGAGATGGACTAGCGGGACGGTCCTACAATGAGCAGTTCTTC.

This sequence joins TRBV27 and TRBJ1-2; D ambiguous. The V and J ends lost 6 bases and 0 bases respectively, with 14 bases between them. Germline CDR1 reads MNHEY; CDR2 reads SMNVEV (reference sequence). This CDR3 is 15 amino acids long. CDR3 nucleotides: TGTGCCAGCAGCATAGCAGGTCTCACTAACTATGGCTACACCTTC. This translates into CASSIAGLTNYGYTF.

This clonotype has a handful of counts. The J gene is TRBJ1-2, the V gene TRBV5-1, with D uncertain. V dropped 4 bases and J dropped 7 bases, with 17 bases sitting between them. Germline CDR1 is SGHRS and CDR2 is YFSETQ. The CDR3 is made up of 14 amino acids. The CDR3 protein is CASSPELVSGGYTF. The CDR3 region has the DNA TGCGCCAGCAGCCCGGAGTTAGTGTCCGGTGGCTACACCTTC.

V gene TRBV5-1 combines with J gene TRBJ2-7, with 7 bases fitting TRBD1. Trimming at V came to 4 bases and at J to 2 bases, leaving 6 bases not matched to a gene. Germline loops: CDR1 SGHRS, CDR2 YFSETQ. The CDR3 consists of 14 residues. The CDR3 nucleotides are TGCGCCAGCAGCCCCTGGGACAGTCCCTACGAGCAGTACTTC. This codes for CASSPWDSPYEQYF.

The V gene is TRBV2, the J gene TRBJ1-1; perhaps TRBD1 as D (5 bases). The ends were cut back, 3 bases at V and 2 bases at J, with 13 bases in the middle. The CDR3 loop spans 15 amino acids. Germline CDR1 SNHLY, CDR2 FYNNEI. This CDR3 reads CASSEQGWENTEAFF. In DNA, the CDR3 is TGTGCCAGCAGTGAGCAGGGATGGGAAAACACTGAAGCTTTCTTT.

This clonotype has just a few counts. V is TRBV28 and J is TRBJ1-2, with D perhaps matching TRBD1 (5 bases). The ends were cut back, 5 bases at V and 8 bases at J, with 15 bases in the middle. The CDR3 totals 13 residues. Germline V gives CDR1 MDHEN, CDR2 SYDVKM. The CDR3 here is CASSRAPGNGYTF. DNA of the CDR3: TGTGCCAGCAGTCGCGCCCCAGGGAACGGCTACACCTTC.

The V gene is TRBV4-1, the J gene TRBJ2-7; a possible D gene is TRBD2 (6 bases). The CDR3 totals 17 residues. Germline CDR1 is MGHRA and CDR2 is YSYEKL. Trimming cost V 3 bases and J 3 bases, with 21 bases left between them. CDR3 protein: CASSQYPSSEQFYEQYF. For the CDR3, the DNA is TGCGCCAGCAGCCAGTACCCCTCTAGCGAACAATTCTACGAGCAGTACTTC.

The table lists this clonotype with a few counts. The chain links TRBV5-1 to TRBJ2-7, with D unresolved. Germline V CDR1 and CDR2: SGHRS, YFSETQ. CDR3 length: 13 amino acids. V was pared by 0 bases and J by 2 bases, with 6 bases between. CDR3 loop: CASSLARAYEQYF. The CDR3 DNA is TGCGCCAGCAGCTTGGCCCGGGCCTACGAGCAGTACTTC. Drawing the rest from reference TRBV5-1 and TRBJ2-7, the complete variable domain is KAGVTQTPRYLIKTRGQQVTLSCSPISGHRSVSWYQQTPGQGLQFLFEYFSETQRNKGNFPGRFSGRQFSNSRSEMNVSTLELGDSALYLCASSLARAYEQYFGPGTRLTVT.

The chain uses TRBV5-6 and TRBJ2-7, with a weak D call TRBD2 (5 bases). V gave up 4 bases and J gave up 3 bases, with 14 bases separating them. The V gene's germline CDR1 is SGHDT and CDR2 YYEEEE. CDR3 size: 14 residues. This CDR3 is CASSANPSSYEQYF. The DNA for the CDR3 is TGTGCCAGCAGCGCCAATCCTAGCAGCTACGAGCAGTACTTC.

This chain connects TRBV28 to TRBJ2-3; D unclear. The V and J ends lost 7 bases and 0 bases respectively, with 8 bases between them. CDR1 and CDR2 from the germline V gene are MDHEN and SYDVKM. This CDR3 has 13 residues. CDR3: CASTVQSTDTQYF. The CDR3 region has the DNA TGTGCCAGCACCGTCCAGAGCACAGATACGCAGTATTTT. The complete variable domain, with remaining parts taken from reference TRBV28 and TRBJ2-3, reads DVKVTQSSRYLVKRTGEKVFLECVQDMDHENMFWYRQDPGLGLRLIYFSYDVKMKEKGDIPEGYSVSREKKERFSLILESASTNQTSMYLCASTVQSTDTQYFGPGTRLTVL.

The table lists this clonotype with a count of one. The V and J genes are TRBV6-5 and TRBJ1-2; D unresolved. The CDR3 contains 12 residues. Germline V lookup: CDR1 MNHEY, CDR2 SVGAGI. The CDR3 nucleotides read TGTGCTTCGAAGGGATCTTACAATGGCTACACCTTC. Residues: CASKGSYNGYTF.

The chain is built from TRBV7-2 and TRBJ1-3, with 10 bases identical to TRBD1. V shed 8 bases, J shed 3 bases, and the junction held 7 bases outside the gene matches. The CDR3 covers 15 residues. The germline CDR1 and CDR2 sequences are SGHTA and FQGNSA. The CDR3 reads CASAKTGGYGNTIYF. The CDR3, as DNA: TGTGCCAGCGCAAAGACAGGGGGCTATGGAAACACCATATATTTT.

This clonotype appeared a single time. V and J are TRBV19 and TRBJ2-6; perhaps TRBD2 as D (5 bases). Trimming removed 9 bases from V and 3 bases from J, with 15 bases in between. The length of the CDR3 is 15 residues. Germline V gene sequence: CDR1 LNHDA, CDR2 SQIVND (reference sequence). CDR3 protein: CASRSAGVGANVLTF. CDR3 DNA sequence: TGTGCCAGCCGCTCGGCCGGGGTTGGGGCCAACGTCCTGACTTTC. The variable domain in full, completed from reference TRBV19 and TRBJ2-6, reads DGGITQSPKYLFRKEGQNVTLSCEQNLNHDAMYWYRQDPGQGLRLIYYSQIVNDFQKGDIAEGYSVSREKKESFPLTVTSAQKNPTAFYLCASRSAGVGANVLTFGAGSRLTVL.

V gene TRBV12-3 or TRBV12-4 combines with J gene TRBJ1-1, with unresolved D. V lost 6 bases and J 3 bases, leaving 11 bases between the germline ends. The CDR3 consists of 13 residues. CDR3 nucleotides: TGTGCCAGCAGGAGGGCAGAGCACACTGAAGCTTTCTTT. It translates to CASRRAEHTEAFF.

J is TRBJ2-7 and V is TRBV28; D gene uncertain. The ends were cut back, 5 bases at V and 2 bases at J, with 19 bases in the middle. The CDR3 consists of 16 residues. Germline V lookup: CDR1 MDHEN, CDR2 SYDVKM. In DNA, the CDR3 is TGTGCCAGCAGTGGACCCGGGTCCCATCTAACCTACGAGCAGTACTTC. Translated: CASSGPGSHLTYEQYF.

The J gene is TRBJ2-2, the V gene TRBV19; D could derive from TRBD1 or TRBD2 (6 bases each). The CDR3 has 15 amino acids. Germline lookup yields CDR1 LNHDA and CDR2 SQIVND (reference sequence). Trimming shortened V by 6 bases and J by 3 bases, and 14 bases separated the two germline ends. As DNA, the CDR3 is TGTGCCAGTAGGCGGAGGGACATCTACACCGGGGAGCTGTTTTTT. Protein product: CASRRRDIYTGELFF.